This is a list of T cell receptor beta chains from one sample in a study of blood T cell repertoires in COVID-19. Method: immunoSEQ multiplex PCR; TCRdb's copy keeps in-frame clones and lacks some. This sample has around 58,000 clones, with 90% found just once. The source material was peripheral blood. All receptors come from a human donor with active COVID-19. The donor label of this sample is uncertain. Each CDR3 is given with its conserved first and last residue. Each record gives: D gene, clone size, V gene, J gene, CDR3 protein, CDR3 DNA. A D gene is named only where the DNA matches it firmly. Size values are once, few and many counts, or a class for expanded clones, and some rows have none.

D: NA; size: once; V: TRBV7-9; J: TRBJ1-1; CDR3: CASSGGMNTEAFF; DNA: TGTGCCAGCAGTGGGGGCATGAACACTGAAGCTTTCTTT
D: TRBD2; size: NA; V: TRBV5-1; J: TRBJ2-3; CDR3: CASSFLAESGTTQYF; DNA: TGCGCCAGCAGCTTTTTAGCGGAGAGCGGGACTACGCAGTATTTT
D: TRBD1; size: NA; V: TRBV27; J: TRBJ2-1; CDR3: CASSLSGQGAYNEQFF; DNA: TGTGCCAGCAGTTTATCGGGGCAGGGGGCCTACAATGAGCAGTTCTTC
D: NA; size: NA; V: TRBV3-1/TRBV3-2; J: TRBJ1-2; CDR3: CASSQGTTLNYGYTF; DNA: TGTGCCAGCAGCCAAGGGACAACACTTAACTATGGCTACACCTTC
D: TRBD2; size: once; V: TRBV29-1; J: TRBJ2-1; CDR3: CSVWTGGTSGGDEQFF; DNA: TGCAGCGTTTGGACGGGAGGGACTAGCGGGGGGGATGAGCAGTTCTTC
D: TRBD1; size: NA; V: TRBV28; J: TRBJ2-7; CDR3: CASTVRGEQYF; DNA: TGTGCCAGCACCGTCAGGGGGGAGCAGTACTTC
D: TRBD1; size: NA; V: TRBV7-9; J: TRBJ2-2; CDR3: CASSLIGTGGTGELFF; DNA: TGTGCCAGCAGCTTAATAGGGACAGGGGGCACCGGGGAGCTGTTTTTT
D: NA; size: NA; V: TRBV5-1; J: TRBJ1-6; CDR3: CASSLDGRAGSPLHF; DNA: TGCGCCAGCAGCTTGGACGGCAGGGCAGGTTCACCCCTCCACTTT
D: NA; size: NA; V: TRBV9; J: TRBJ1-5; CDR3: CASSVVTVDQPQHF; DNA: TGTGCCAGCAGCGTAGTTACAGTTGATCAGCCCCAGCATTTT
D: TRBD2; size: once; V: TRBV6-6; J: TRBJ2-1; CDR3: CASSYYLAGGNEQFF; DNA: TGTGCCAGCAGTTACTACCTAGCGGGGGGCAATGAGCAGTTCTTC
D: TRBD2; size: NA; V: TRBV5-1; J: TRBJ2-3; CDR3: CASSFGRSRTSGRVTDTQYF; DNA: TGCGCCAGCAGCTTCGGTAGAAGCCGGACTAGCGGGAGGGTCACAGATACGCAGTATTTT
D: NA; size: NA; V: TRBV6-5; J: TRBJ2-5; CDR3: CASNSPGETQYF; DNA: TGTGCCAGCAACTCCCCAGGAGAGACCCAGTACTTC
D: TRBD1; size: NA; V: TRBV9; J: TRBJ2-2; CDR3: CASAPGTGVIGELFF; DNA: TGTGCCAGCGCCCCAGGGACAGGGGTTATCGGGGAGCTGTTTTTT
D: TRBD2; size: NA; V: TRBV9; J: TRBJ2-1; CDR3: CASSPHPGGNEQFF; DNA: TGTGCCAGCAGCCCCCACCCGGGGGGAAATGAGCAGTTCTTC
D: NA; size: NA; V: TRBV12-3/TRBV12-4; J: TRBJ1-2; CDR3: CASRGRYHYGYTF; DNA: TGTGCCAGCAGAGGGAGGTACCACTATGGCTACACCTTC
D: TRBD1; size: NA; V: TRBV10-2; J: TRBJ2-3; CDR3: CASSWGTGGTDTQYF; DNA: TGCGCCAGCAGTTGGGGGACAGGGGGCACAGATACGCAGTATTTT
D: TRBD1; size: NA; V: TRBV9; J: TRBJ1-2; CDR3: CASNFGQGSYGYTF; DNA: TGTGCCAGCAACTTTGGACAGGGGAGCTATGGCTACACCTTC
D: TRBD1; size: NA; V: TRBV19; J: TRBJ1-5; CDR3: CASRDRSHQPQHF; DNA: TGTGCCAGTAGGGACAGGAGCCATCAGCCCCAGCATTTT
D: NA; size: once; V: TRBV4-1; J: TRBJ1-5; CDR3: CASSQDLDPWAKPQHF; DNA: TGCGCCAGCAGCCAAGATCTTGATCCCTGGGCCAAGCCCCAGCATTTT
D: TRBD1; size: NA; V: TRBV18; J: TRBJ2-7; CDR3: CASSVGGPSSYEQYF; DNA: TGTGCCAGCTCGGTAGGGGGCCCCAGCTCCTACGAGCAGTACTTC
D: TRBD2; size: NA; V: TRBV28; J: TRBJ2-2; CDR3: CASLPGGVGLAGVMGTGELFF; DNA: TGTGCCAGCCTCCCCGGGGGGGTAGGACTAGCGGGAGTCATGGGCACCGGGGAGCTGTTTTTT
D: NA; size: NA; V: TRBV5-1; J: TRBJ1-4; CDR3: CASRNNLATNEKLFF; DNA: TGCGCCAGCAGGAACAATCTTGCAACTAATGAAAAACTGTTTTTT
D: TRBD1; size: NA; V: TRBV27; J: TRBJ2-1; CDR3: CASRNRDRVNNEQFF; DNA: TGTGCCAGCAGGAACCGGGACAGGGTTAACAATGAGCAGTTCTTC
D: TRBD2; size: NA; V: TRBV6-5; J: TRBJ2-7; CDR3: CASSRTSGSPEQYF; DNA: TGTGCCAGCAGCCGGACTAGCGGGAGTCCCGAGCAGTACTTC
D: TRBD2; size: NA; V: TRBV19; J: TRBJ2-3; CDR3: CASSGGGTDTQYF; DNA: TGTGCCAGTAGTGGGGGGGGGACAGATACGCAGTATTTT
D: NA; size: NA; V: TRBV6-5; J: TRBJ1-5; CDR3: CASSPRSNQPQHF; DNA: TGTGCCAGCAGCCCGAGGAGCAATCAGCCCCAGCATTTT
D: NA; size: NA; V: TRBV4-1; J: TRBJ1-2; CDR3: CASSQEGVGGYTF; DNA: TGCGCCAGCAGCCAAGAAGGGGTCGGCGGCTACACCTTC
D: TRBD2; size: NA; V: TRBV25-1; J: TRBJ2-7; CDR3: CASSPSGSSYEQYF; DNA: TGTGCCAGCAGTCCTAGCGGGAGCTCCTACGAGCAGTACTTC
D: TRBD1; size: once; V: TRBV5-4; J: TRBJ1-2; CDR3: CASRAQGLNYGYTF; DNA: TGTGCCAGCAGGGCACAGGGGCTCAACTATGGCTACACCTTC
D: TRBD1; size: NA; V: TRBV10-3; J: TRBJ1-2; CDR3: CAIRNITGGSYGYTF; DNA: TGTGCCATCAGAAACATTACAGGGGGCAGTTATGGCTACACCTTC
D: TRBD2; size: NA; V: TRBV2; J: TRBJ2-3; CDR3: CASRRLAGVTTDTQYF; DNA: TGTGCCAGCAGGCGACTAGCGGGAGTAACCACAGATACGCAGTATTTT
D: TRBD1; size: medium-sized; V: TRBV28; J: TRBJ1-5; CDR3: CASRTGTGYQPQHF; DNA: TGTGCCAGCAGGACCGGGACAGGCTATCAGCCCCAGCATTTT
D: TRBD1; size: NA; V: TRBV10-2; J: TRBJ1-2; CDR3: CASSEVTGGGYTF; DNA: TGCGCCAGCAGTGAGGTGACAGGGGGTGGCTACACCTTC
D: NA; size: NA; V: TRBV28; J: TRBJ2-1; CDR3: CASSSGFSELYNEQFF; DNA: TGTGCCAGCAGTTCCGGATTTAGCGAACTATACAATGAGCAGTTCTTC
D: TRBD1; size: NA; V: TRBV2; J: TRBJ1-5; CDR3: CASSGDRAINQPQHF; DNA: TGTGCCAGCAGTGGGGACAGGGCGATCAATCAGCCCCAGCATTTT
D: TRBD2; size: few; V: TRBV7-3; J: TRBJ2-3; CDR3: CASSPDSGGTDTQYF; DNA: TGTGCCAGCAGCCCGGATAGCGGGGGGACAGATACGCAGTATTTT
D: NA; size: NA; V: TRBV5-1; J: TRBJ1-2; CDR3: CASSLVTGTYGYTF; DNA: TGCGCCAGCAGCTTGGTGACGGGAACCTATGGCTACACCTTC
D: TRBD1; size: NA; V: TRBV6-5; J: TRBJ1-4; CDR3: CASRRGQGSEKLFF; DNA: TGTGCCAGCAGACGGGGACAGGGAAGTGAAAAACTGTTTTTT
D: TRBD2; size: NA; V: TRBV3-1/TRBV3-2; J: TRBJ2-5; CDR3: CASSQDLAGRQETQYF; DNA: TGTGCCAGCAGCCAAGACCTAGCGGGAAGGCAAGAGACCCAGTACTTC
D: NA; size: NA; V: TRBV27; J: TRBJ2-6; CDR3: CASSRTGTSSGANVLTF; DNA: TGTGCCAGCAGTAGAACCGGGACAAGCTCTGGGGCCAACGTCCTGACTTTC
D: TRBD2; size: NA; V: TRBV6-5; J: TRBJ2-7; CDR3: CASSYAGGRASYEQYF; DNA: TGTGCCAGCAGTTACGCAGGCGGGAGGGCCTCCTACGAGCAGTACTTC
D: NA; size: NA; V: TRBV9; J: TRBJ2-7; CDR3: CASSVVPGAYEQYF; DNA: TGTGCCAGCAGCGTAGTTCCGGGGGCCTACGAGCAGTACTTC
D: NA; size: NA; V: TRBV19; J: TRBJ1-3; CDR3: CATSGFPGGNTIYF; DNA: TGTGCCACATCAGGGTTTCCAGGTGGAAACACCATATATTTT
D: TRBD2; size: NA; V: TRBV19; J: TRBJ2-3; CDR3: CASSALEREAPLPTDTQYF; DNA: TGTGCCAGTAGTGCATTAGAGCGGGAGGCCCCACTTCCCACAGATACGCAGTATTTT
D: NA; size: NA; V: TRBV27; J: TRBJ1-1; CDR3: CASSGYRVTEAFF; DNA: TGTGCCAGCAGTGGATACAGGGTCACTGAAGCTTTCTTT
D: NA; size: NA; V: TRBV12-3/TRBV12-4; J: TRBJ2-2; CDR3: CASSFEGAGELFF; DNA: TGTGCCAGCAGTTTCGAGGGAGCCGGGGAGCTGTTTTTT